One and the same sample provided the 11 T cell receptor beta chains below, sequenced in a study of blood T cell repertoires in COVID-19. TCRdb's table, derived via immunoSEQ multiplex PCR, lists solely in-frame clones and lacks some. The sample lists over 75,000 clones; roughly 80% were seen once. Sequencing was carried out using peripheral blood. These receptor sequences come from a woman aged 70-85 years with acute or convalescent COVID-19.

The gene calls are TRBV3-1 (or the pseudogene TRBV3-2) and TRBJ2-1; 11 bases agree with TRBD2. Germline assignment: CDR1 LGHDT and CDR2 YNNKEL (reference sequence). V gave up 5 bases and J gave up 3 bases; unmatched junction bases: 6. CDR3 length equals 16 residues. This CDR3 reads CASSALAGGHYNEQFF. CDR3 nucleotide sequence: TGTGCCAGCAGCGCCTTAGCGGGGGGGCACTACAATGAGCAGTTCTTC.

A few counts support this clone. The CDR3 region is CASSLKGDSGYTF. The CDR3, as DNA: TGTGCCAGCAGTTTAAAGGGGGACAGTGGCTACACCTTC. The genes are TRBV28 and TRBJ1-2, with TRBD1 matching 7 bases. Germline assignment: CDR1 MDHEN and CDR2 SYDVKM. The V segment lost 2 bases and the J segment 7 bases; nucleotides outside the gene matches: 4. The CDR3 is 13 amino acids.

This chain links TRBV9 with TRBJ2-7; 9 positions agree with TRBD1. This CDR3 comprises 15 residues. Unmatched junction bases numbered 11, after V lost 4 bases and J lost 6 bases. Germline values: CDR1 SGDLS, CDR2 YYNGEE. The DNA of the CDR3 is TGTGCCAGCAGCAACCACGGGACAGGGATTTCCGAGCAGTACTTC. Protein sequence: CASSNHGTGISEQYF.

This chain joins TRBV7-9 and TRBJ2-4; TRBD2 agrees at 7 bases. The V gene's germline CDR1 is SEHNR and CDR2 FQNEAQ (reference sequence). V lost 5 bases to trimming and J lost 7 bases; unmatched junction nucleotides: 8. There are 14 residues in the CDR3. The CDR3: CASSRGLVENIQYF. CDR3 coding DNA: TGTGCCAGCAGCCGAGGACTAGTTGAGAACATTCAGTACTTC.

The genes are TRBV6-2 or TRBV6-3 and TRBJ2-1, with D possibly TRBD2 on 6 matching bases. Per the germline V gene, CDR1 is MNHEY and CDR2 is SVGEGT. CDR3 length: 16 residues. Trimming cost V 6 bases and J 5 bases, with 20 bases left between them. CDR3 sequence: CASSPTGLSKNNEQFF. Written as DNA, the CDR3 is TGTGCCAGCAGCCCTACGGGACTCTCGAAAAACAATGAGCAGTTCTTC.

This clone was seen a handful of times. V gene TRBV3-1 (or the pseudogene TRBV3-2) combines with J gene TRBJ1-2; possible D gene TRBD1, 6 bases. This CDR3 has 14 residues. Germline values: CDR1 LGHDT, CDR2 YNNKEL (reference sequence). The V end was cut by 5 bases, the J end by 6 bases, with 16 bases between. CDR3 DNA: TGTGCCAGCAGCTACCTTACAGGGAAGGATGGCTACACCTTC. This sequence encodes CASSYLTGKDGYTF.

The V call is TRBV10-3, the J call TRBJ1-2, with TRBD1 matching over 7 bases. CDR1 ENHRY and CDR2 SYGVKD come from the germline V gene. The length of the CDR3 is 14 residues. Germline trimming cut 0 bases from V and 4 bases from J; bases unmatched to any gene: 2. The CDR3 coding sequence is TGTGCCATCAGTGAGTCCGGGACAGCCTATGGCTACACCTTC. Residues: CAISESGTAYGYTF.

The gene calls are TRBV7-9 and TRBJ1-1; 7 bases are shared with TRBD1. CDR3 length equals 14 residues. V was pared by 5 bases and J by 1 base, with 4 bases of the junction left unmatched. Germline V gene lookup returns CDR1 SEHNR and CDR2 FQNEAQ (reference sequence). The CDR3 here is CASSVGGWNTEAFF. The CDR3 bases are TGTGCCAGCAGCGTAGGGGGCTGGAACACTGAAGCTTTCTTT.

V usage is TRBV6-2 or TRBV6-3 and J usage is TRBJ1-5; 8 bases match TRBD1. The V segment lost 6 bases and the J segment 3 bases; nucleotides outside the gene matches: 7. This CDR3 has 15 residues. CDR1 and CDR2 from the germline V gene are MNHEY and SVGEGT. The chain's CDR3 is CASSLGQGNNQPQHF. The DNA of the CDR3 is TGTGCCAGCAGCCTAGGACAGGGAAACAATCAGCCCCAGCATTTT.

The chain couples TRBV2 to TRBJ2-3; TRBD2 matches 9 bases. From germline, CDR1 is SNHLY and CDR2 FYNNEI. After removal of 6 bases from V and 2 bases from J, the junction contained 6 bases not matched to a gene. The CDR3 contains 15 residues. CDR3 sequence: CASRVGLAFTDTQYF. In DNA, the CDR3 is TGTGCCAGCAGGGTGGGACTAGCTTTCACAGATACGCAGTATTTT.

The chain carries TRBV30 and TRBJ2-7; 9 positions agree with TRBD1. The ends lost 3 bases at V and 0 bases at J; junction bases unmatched: 6. The CDR3 contains 15 residues. The germline CDR1 and CDR2 sequences are GTSNPN and SVGIG (reference sequence). CDR3 bases: TGTGCCTGGAGCGGGGACAGGGCCCTCTCCTACGAGCAGTACTTC. Translating gives CAWSGDRALSYEQYF. Together with reference TRBV30 and TRBJ2-7, the CDR3 gives the full variable domain: SQTIHQWPATLVQPVGSPLSLECTVEGTSNPNLYWYRQAAGRGLQLLFYSVGIGQISSEVPQNLSASRPQDRQFILSSKKLLLSDSGFYLCAWSGDRALSYEQYFGPGTRLTVT.